This is a list of T cell receptor beta chains from one sample in a study of CD8+CD57+ T cells in acquired aplastic anemia. TCRdb reprocessed the reads with MiXCR, giving one entry per CDR3 protein. The sample records around 190,000 distinct CDR3 sequences, under 65% being singletons. The sample consisted of sorted CD4+, CD8+, or CD8+CD57+ T cells (not recorded which) from PBMCs. The receptors come from a human donor in good health. CDR3s include the opening cysteine and the closing phenylalanine or tryptophan. D genes are given only for firm matches. Clone size is given for some rows only: seen once, a few or many times, or a class if the clone is expanded.

length	J	size	D	V	CDR3	DNA
14	TRBJ2-3	-	-	TRBV12-3/TRBV12-4	CASRPRMNTDTQYF	TGTGCCAGCAGGCCCAGAATGAACACAGATACGCAGTATTTT
18	TRBJ2-5	-	-	TRBV15	CATSRTIGERGNQETQYF	TGTGCCACCAGCAGAACGATAGGGGAACGGGGAAACCAAGAGACCCAGTACTTC
13	TRBJ2-7	many	-	TRBV6-2/TRBV6-3	CASSSQRGAEQYF	TGTGCCAGCAGTTCCCAGAGGGGGGCGGAGCAGTACTTC
17	TRBJ2-7	-	TRBD2	TRBV7-2	CASSPQGLTSGSYEQYF	TGTGCCAGCAGTCCCCAGGGACTGACTAGCGGCTCCTACGAGCAGTACTTC
17	TRBJ1-6	-	TRBD1	TRBV10-3	CAISESGGQGGDSPLHF	TGTGCCATCAGTGAGTCCGGGGGACAGGGAGGAGATTCACCCCTCCACTTT
17	TRBJ2-1	many	TRBD1	TRBV5-1	CASSLALQVTGGNEQFF	TGCGCCAGCAGCTTGGCTTTACAGGTCACAGGGGGCAATGAGCAGTTCTTC
16	TRBJ2-3	-	TRBD1	TRBV19	CAAHPTGGALTDTQYF	TGTGCCGCACACCCTACAGGGGGCGCGTTAACGGATACGCAGTATTTT
13	TRBJ2-7	few	-	TRBV20-1	CSASLGTVYEQYF	TGCAGTGCTAGTTTGGGTACCGTCTACGAGCAGTACTTC
15	TRBJ2-1	once	-	TRBV7-9	CASSFYRGAINEQFF	TGTGCCAGCAGCTTCTATCGGGGAGCCATCAATGAGCAGTTCTTC
16	TRBJ2-2	many	-	TRBV7-6	CASSLSIGGLTGELFF	TGTGCCAGCAGCTTATCGATCGGGGGGCTCACCGGGGAGCTGTTTTTT
15	TRBJ2-1	once	TRBD2	TRBV7-8	CASRAGASGGNEQFF	TGTGCCAGCAGGGCAGGGGCTAGCGGGGGCAATGAGCAGTTCTTC
18	TRBJ2-2	-	TRBD1	TRBV24-1	CATSLGTDGPLGTGELFF	TGTGCCACCAGCCTCGGGACAGATGGCCCCCTGGGCACCGGGGAGCTGTTTTTT
15	TRBJ2-3	-	TRBD2	TRBV6-4	CASSDSLAGADTQYF	TGTGCCAGCAGTGACTCACTAGCGGGAGCAGATACGCAGTATTTT
14	TRBJ2-2	many	-	TRBV6-5	CASSYPGDTGELFF	TGTGCCAGCAGTTACCCTGGGGACACCGGGGAGCTGTTTTTT
14	TRBJ1-1	many	-	TRBV2	CASRVEGMNTEAFF	TGTGCCAGCAGGGTTGAGGGGATGAACACTGAAGCTTTCTTT
16	TRBJ2-1	-	-	TRBV15	CATSRDYRSSYNEQFF	TGTGCCACCAGCAGAGATTACAGGAGCTCCTACAATGAGCAGTTCTTC
12	TRBJ1-2	few	-	TRBV12-3/TRBV12-4	CASSPGQIGGTF	TGTGCCAGCAGCCCCGGACAGATTGGCGGCACCTTC
13	TRBJ2-7	many	-	TRBV4-1	CASSQVRDYEQYF	TGCGCCAGCAGCCAAGTGAGGGATTACGAGCAGTACTTC
11	TRBJ1-1	-	-	TRBV5-8	CATGVNTEAFF	TGTGCCACCGGGGTGAACACTGAAGCTTTCTTT
18	TRBJ1-2	few	TRBD1	TRBV4-3	CASSQDPDRGLPNYGYTF	TGCGCCAGCAGCCAAGATCCGGACAGGGGGCTGCCTAACTATGGCTACACCTTC
15	TRBJ2-3	many	TRBD1	TRBV6-4	CASSETGGGTDTQYF	TGTGCCAGCAGTGAGACAGGGGGCGGCACAGATACGCAGTATTTT
15	TRBJ1-5	-	TRBD1	TRBV12-3/TRBV12-4	CASGSTGAGDQPQHF	TGTGCTAGTGGTTCTACAGGGGCCGGGGATCAGCCCCAGCATTTT
15	TRBJ2-3	few	TRBD1	TRBV6-4	CASSPDRGGSDTQYF	TGTGCCAGCTCGCCCGACAGGGGGGGTTCAGATACGCAGTATTTT
14	TRBJ2-7	many	-	TRBV9	CASSGGGTTYEQYF	TGTGCCAGCAGCGGGGGAGGGACAACCTACGAGCAGTACTTC
15	TRBJ1-2	many	TRBD1	TRBV15	CATSLSVTGGYGYTF	TGTGCCACCAGCCTCTCAGTTACAGGGGGCTATGGCTACACCTTC
12	TRBJ2-7	-	-	TRBV25-1	CATNDGNYEQYF	TGTGCCACCAATGACGGTAACTACGAGCAGTACTTC
13	TRBJ2-1	-	-	TRBV7-9	CASSLEAKGEQFF	TGTGCCAGCAGCTTAGAGGCTAAGGGTGAGCAGTTCTTC
16	TRBJ2-3	many	TRBD1	TRBV9	CASSVEGTGVSDTQYF	TGTGCCAGCAGCGTAGAAGGGACAGGGGTTTCAGATACGCAGTATTTT
12	TRBJ2-2	-	-	TRBV30	CAWSVLGGELFF	TGTGCCTGGAGTGTACTAGGCGGGGAGCTGTTTTTT
17	TRBJ2-7	-	-	TRBV12-3/TRBV12-4	CASSFIFRSRFSYEQCF	TGTGCCAGCAGTTTCATATTTAGATCGAGGTTCTCCTACGAGCAGTGCTTC
19	TRBJ2-7	-	TRBD1	TRBV5-4	CASSLAGTGGVGAYYEQYF	TGTGCCAGCAGCTTGGCCGGGACAGGGGGCGTAGGAGCTTACTACGAGCAGTACTTC
13	TRBJ2-7	few	-	TRBV27	CASSLWPGYEQYF	TGTGCCAGCAGTTTATGGCCCGGATACGAGCAGTACTTC
12	TRBJ2-7	many	-	TRBV6-1	CASSGLRVEQYF	TGTGCCAGCAGTGGGCTTCGGGTCGAGCAGTACTTC
15	TRBJ2-7	-	TRBD2	TRBV7-3	CASSLIAGGYYEQYF	TGTGCCAGCAGCCTTATAGCGGGAGGATACTACGAGCAGTACTTC
14	TRBJ2-7	once	-	TRBV19	CASSIRYTHYEQYF	TGTGCCAGTAGTATTAGATACACCCACTACGAGCAGTACTTC
14	TRBJ2-1	many	-	TRBV5-8	CASTIPDSHNEQFF	TGTGCCAGCACCATCCCCGACAGCCACAATGAGCAGTTCTTC
15	TRBJ2-2	many	TRBD1	TRBV6-5	CASSYAGQDTGELFF	TGTGCCAGCAGTTACGCAGGACAGGACACCGGGGAGCTGTTTTTT
13	TRBJ2-1	few	TRBD2	TRBV30	CAWSVHSGSRLIF	TGTGCCTGGAGTGTCCATAGCGGGAGTCGACTCATCTTC
14	TRBJ2-7	-	TRBD1	TRBV7-9	CASSEVDRVAEQYF	TGTGCCAGCAGTGAAGTAGACAGGGTGGCGGAGCAGTACTTC
15	TRBJ2-1	-	TRBD2	TRBV29-1	CSVDLVASGKDEQFF	TGCAGCGTTGATTTGGTGGCTAGCGGGAAGGATGAGCAGTTCTTC
15	TRBJ1-5	-	-	TRBV7-9	CASSQVALQGQPQHF	TGTGCCAGCAGCCAAGTGGCGCTCCAGGGCCAGCCCCAGCATTTT
14	TRBJ2-3	once	-	TRBV7-9	CASSLSRGSRTQYF	TGTGCCAGCAGCTTATCGCGTGGGTCCCGTACGCAGTATTTT
15	TRBJ1-4	-	-	TRBV25-1	CASSEYRNTNEKLFF	TGTGCCAGCAGTGAATATAGGAACACTAATGAAAAACTGTTTTTT
13	TRBJ2-3	-	-	TRBV3-1	CGSARYPTDTQYF	TGTGGCAGCGCCCGGTACCCCACAGATACGCAGTATTTT
12	TRBJ2-7	-	-	TRBV12-3/TRBV12-4	CASSQDRVEQYF	TGTGCCAGCAGCCAGGACAGAGTTGAGCAGTACTTC
14	TRBJ1-1	-	-	TRBV10-3	CAISEGPDETEAFF	TGTGCCATCAGTGAAGGGCCCGATGAGACTGAAGCTTTCTTT
12	TRBJ2-7	-	-	TRBV20-1	CSTRTGPYEQYF	TGCAGTACTAGAACAGGGCCCTACGAGCAGTACTTC
15	TRBJ2-7	few	-	TRBV28	CASSLLGGNSYEQYF	TGTGCCAGCAGTTTACTCGGGGGAAATTCCTACGAGCAGTACTTC
16	TRBJ2-1	many	-	TRBV5-8	CASSSLLGPQSDEQFF	TGTGCCAGCAGCTCGTTACTAGGACCACAGAGCGATGAGCAGTTCTTC
14	TRBJ1-2	many	-	TRBV14	CASSPRDGKYGYTF	TGTGCCAGCAGCCCAAGGGACGGAAAGTATGGCTACACCTTC
14	TRBJ2-3	-	TRBD2	TRBV5-1	CASRKQRGADTQYF	TGCGCCAGCAGGAAACAGCGGGGGGCAGATACGCAGTATTTT
14	TRBJ1-6	-	-	TRBV20-1	CSAIHDSYNSPLHF	TGCAGTGCTATTCATGATTCCTATAATTCACCCCTCCACTTT
12	TRBJ2-3	many	-	TRBV9	CASSRNTDTQYF	TGTGCCAGCAGCCGAAACACAGATACGCAGTATTTT
15	TRBJ1-2	-	TRBD1	TRBV20-1	CSANPDRASGYGYTF	TGCAGTGCTAACCCTGACAGGGCCTCTGGCTATGGCTACACCTTC
11	TRBJ1-1	once	-	TRBV20-1	CSVPGGTEAFF	TGCAGCGTTCCGGGTGGCACTGAAGCTTTCTTT
16	TRBJ1-1	-	-	TRBV5-5	CASSLRGVEGNTEAFF	TGCGCCAGCAGCCTTCGAGGGGTGGAGGGGAACACTGAAGCTTTCTTT
14	TRBJ2-7	few	TRBD1	TRBV7-9	CASSGTGGDYEQYF	TGTGCCAGCAGTGGGACAGGGGGCGACTACGAGCAGTACTTC
15	TRBJ1-6	-	-	TRBV13	CASSEAGGRNSPLHF	TGTGCCAGCAGTGAAGCCGGGGGGCGGAATTCACCCCTCCACTTT